The 7 T cell receptor beta chains below were found in one sample sequenced in a study of blood T cell repertoires in COVID-19. Clones were read by immunoSEQ multiplex PCR, and TCRdb kept only the in-frame ones, dropping some. This table has roughly 330,000 clones, about nine tenths appearing once. The sequenced sample was PBMCs or T cells enriched from blood (not recorded which). These receptors originate from a young woman who had recovered from COVID-19.

The CDR3 region has the DNA TGTGCCAGCAGCTTAACCCCCCGGACTAGATTCCCCGAGCAGTACTTC. This gives the protein CASSLTPRTRFPEQYF. The chain recombines TRBV11-2 with TRBJ2-7, with TRBD2 matching 7 bases. CDR1 is SGHAT, CDR2 FQNNGV, per germline. This CDR3 spans 16 amino acids. The J segment lost 6 bases and the V segment lost 2 bases, leaving 13 bases of the junction unmatched.

The chain combines TRBV2 with TRBJ2-1, with D perhaps matching TRBD2 (6 bases). V lost 2 bases and J lost 4, with 12 bases in between. CDR3 length: 15 residues. Per the germline V gene, CDR1 is SNHLY and CDR2 is FYNNEI. This chain's CDR3 is CASSESGGEYNEQFF. The CDR3, as DNA: TGTGCCAGCAGTGAATCTGGCGGGGAGTACAATGAGCAGTTCTTC.

The chain links TRBV6-5 to TRBJ1-2; no reliable D call. Germline values: CDR1 MNHEY, CDR2 SVGAGI. The ends were cut back, 2 bases at V and 3 bases at J, with 4 bases in the middle. The CDR3 has 12 residues. The CDR3 sequence: CASSYQDYGYTF. The CDR3 DNA is TGTGCCAGCAGTTACCAGGACTATGGCTACACCTTC.

The chain links TRBV5-8 to TRBJ2-2; 8 nucleotides agree with TRBD2. J was trimmed by 0 bases and V by 5 bases; bases with no gene match: 9. The CDR3 runs to 17 residues. Germline V gene sequence: CDR1 SGHTS, CDR2 YDEGEE. The CDR3 sequence is CASRPYGGESNTGELFF. For the CDR3, the DNA is TGTGCCAGCAGGCCATACGGGGGGGAGTCGAACACCGGGGAGCTGTTTTTT.

This sequence joins TRBV30 and TRBJ2-1; D is undetermined. The CDR3 has 14 residues. Per the germline V gene, CDR1 is GTSNPN and CDR2 is SVGIG (reference sequence). With 0 bases removed from V and 6 bases from J, the gap between germline ends came to 12 bases. The CDR3: CAWSVADELNEQFF. CDR3 DNA: TGTGCCTGGAGTGTTGCGGATGAGCTCAATGAGCAGTTCTTC.

This sequence joins TRBV19 and TRBJ2-5; 10 bases match TRBD2. V shed 1 base and J 4 bases; nucleotides not matched to a gene: 6. Germline V gives CDR1 LNHDA, CDR2 SQIVND (reference sequence). The CDR3 consists of 16 residues. The CDR3, as DNA: TGTGCCAGTAGTATAGGGAAGCGGGGGGGCTCAGAGACCCAGTACTTC. It yields the protein CASSIGKRGGSETQYF.

The rearrangement uses TRBV6-1 and TRBJ2-2; possibly TRBD2 for D (5 bases). The CDR3 runs to 14 residues. Trimming pared 1 base from V and 5 bases from J, leaving 8 bases between. Germline lookup yields CDR1 MNHNS and CDR2 SASEGT. The CDR3 is CASSEVGVTGELFF. DNA for the CDR3: TGTGCCAGCAGTGAAGTGGGAGTTACCGGGGAGCTGTTTTTT.